The clone carrying this T cell receptor beta chain was found many times. TCRdb independently ran MiXCR on the RT-PCR reads; one entry per CDR3 protein. Among about 10,000 distinct CDR3 sequences, about 6% were seen once, and the ten largest hold more than 25%. Deletions cut 3 bases from V and 4 bases from J, with 3 bases between. CDR3 size: 10 residues. The germline V gene encodes CDR1 DFQATT and CDR2 SNEGSKA (reference sequence). This sample stems from a study of patients and donors after allogeneic stem cell transplantation. This TCR was sampled from a human donor who was either an allogeneic HSCT recipient or a stem cell or donor lymphocyte infusion donor (not recorded which). It is not recorded whose cells these are; they may come from a transplant donor. The specimen was blood, either unsorted or a sorted T cell fraction (not recorded which). The V gene is TRBV20-1, the J gene TRBJ1-1; D gene uncertain. As DNA, the CDR3 is TGCAGTGCTAGGACCACTGAAGCTTTCTTT. This gives the protein CSARTTEAFF.